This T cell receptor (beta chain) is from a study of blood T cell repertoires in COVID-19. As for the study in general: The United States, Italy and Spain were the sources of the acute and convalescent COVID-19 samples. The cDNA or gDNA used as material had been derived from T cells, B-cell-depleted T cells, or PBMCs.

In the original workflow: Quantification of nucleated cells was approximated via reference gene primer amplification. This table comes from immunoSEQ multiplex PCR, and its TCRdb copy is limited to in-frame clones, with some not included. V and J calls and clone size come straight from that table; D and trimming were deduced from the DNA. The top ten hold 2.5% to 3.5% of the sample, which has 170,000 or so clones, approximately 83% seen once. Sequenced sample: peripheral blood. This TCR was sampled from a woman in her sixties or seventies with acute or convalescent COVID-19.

CDR3 sequence reads: CASSYFDRLNTEAFF. The CDR3 DNA is TGTGCCAGCAGTTACTTCGACAGGTTGAACACTGAAGCTTTCTTT. The rearrangement links TRBV6-2 or TRBV6-3 to TRBJ1-1; the D gene is possibly TRBD1 (6 bases). In germline, CDR1 is MNHEY, CDR2 SVGEGT. V shed 1 base and J shed 0 bases, with 9 bases lying between them. This CDR3 has 15 amino acids.